This T cell receptor (beta chain) was profiled in a study of human CD8 memory T cell subsets. Germline CDR1 SGHTA, CDR2 FQGNSA. The CDR3 runs to 14 residues. The authors made TCR beta libraries using UMI-labeled 5' RACE. TCRdb reprocessed the 5' RACE reads and stores each CDR3 protein as one record, lacking DNA. Its table records roughly 4,000 distinct CDR3 sequences. J is TRBJ2-7 and V is TRBV7-2; the D call from TCRdb, TRBD1, cannot be confirmed without DNA. The sequenced sample was CD8+ effector memory T cells (TEM) sorted from PBMCs. Sample subset: effector memory CD8 T cells, CCR7- CD45RO+ CD95+. This TCR was recovered from a human donor in good health. The CDR3 loop is CASTSPGGYYEQYF.